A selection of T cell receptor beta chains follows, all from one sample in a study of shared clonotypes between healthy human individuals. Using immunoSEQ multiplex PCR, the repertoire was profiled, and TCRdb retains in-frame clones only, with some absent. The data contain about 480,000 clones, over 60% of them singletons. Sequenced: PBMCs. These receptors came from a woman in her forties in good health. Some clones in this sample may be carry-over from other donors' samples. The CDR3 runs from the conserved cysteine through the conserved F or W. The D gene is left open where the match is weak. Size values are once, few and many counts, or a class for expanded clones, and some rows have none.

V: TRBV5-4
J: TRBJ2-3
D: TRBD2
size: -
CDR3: CASSLDSGRSGDTQYF
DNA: TGTGCCAGCAGCTTGGATAGCGGGAGGTCTGGAGATACGCAGTATTTT

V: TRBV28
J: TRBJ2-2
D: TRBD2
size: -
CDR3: CASSFERTRRNGELFF
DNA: TGTGCCAGCAGTTTTGAAAGGACTAGACGTAACGGGGAGCTGTTTTTT

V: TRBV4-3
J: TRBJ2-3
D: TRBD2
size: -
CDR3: CASSQGPGGATDTQYF
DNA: TGCGCCAGCAGCCAAGGTCCGGGGGGGGCAACAGATACGCAGTATTTT

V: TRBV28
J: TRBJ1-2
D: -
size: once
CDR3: CASSPYRDGYTF
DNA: TGTGCCAGCAGTCCCTACAGGGATGGCTACACCTTC

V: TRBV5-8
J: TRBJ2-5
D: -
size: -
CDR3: CASSFVGTTKETQYF
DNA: TGTGCCAGCAGCTTTGTAGGGACCACCAAAGAGACCCAGTACTTC

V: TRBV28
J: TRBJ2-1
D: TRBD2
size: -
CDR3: CASSLVLAGASYNEQFF
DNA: TGTGCCAGCAGTTTAGTACTAGCGGGGGCCTCCTACAATGAGCAGTTCTTC

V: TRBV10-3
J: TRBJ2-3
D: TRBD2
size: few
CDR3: CAITSAGEEPPQYF
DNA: TGTGCCATCACCTCAGCGGGAGAGGAACCCCCGCAGTATTTT

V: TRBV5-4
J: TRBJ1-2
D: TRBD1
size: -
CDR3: CASQGRGQGYTF
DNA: TGTGCCTCCCAGGGGAGGGGGCAAGGCTACACCTTC

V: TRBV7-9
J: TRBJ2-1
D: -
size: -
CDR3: CASNYGGSLGEQFF
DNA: TGTGCCAGCAACTACGGGGGTTCATTGGGTGAGCAGTTCTTC

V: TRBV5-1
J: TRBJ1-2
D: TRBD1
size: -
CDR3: CASSSVPGQGARYYGYTF
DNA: TGCGCCAGCAGCTCCGTCCCGGGACAGGGGGCGCGGTACTATGGCTACACCTTC

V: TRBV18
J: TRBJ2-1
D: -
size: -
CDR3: CASSGDTGNEQFF
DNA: TGTGCCAGCTCAGGGGACACGGGGAATGAGCAGTTCTTC

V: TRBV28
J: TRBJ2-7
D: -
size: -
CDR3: CASSSRRGGFEQYF
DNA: TGTGCCAGCAGTTCCCGCAGGGGCGGGTTCGAGCAGTACTTC

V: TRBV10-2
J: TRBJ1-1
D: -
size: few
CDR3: CASSESRAEAFF
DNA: TGCGCCAGCAGTGAGTCGAGGGCTGAAGCTTTCTTT

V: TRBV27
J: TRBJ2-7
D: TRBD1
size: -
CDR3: CASKLGQTSYEQYF
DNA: TGTGCCAGCAAATTGGGACAGACCTCCTACGAGCAGTACTTC

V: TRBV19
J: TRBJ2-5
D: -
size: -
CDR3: CASSISAQETQYF
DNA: TGTGCCAGTAGTATTTCAGCACAAGAGACCCAGTACTTC

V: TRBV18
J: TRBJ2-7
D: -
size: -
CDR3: CASSVEMGLVYF
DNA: TGTGCCAGCTCAGTTGAAATGGGTTTAGTTTACTTC

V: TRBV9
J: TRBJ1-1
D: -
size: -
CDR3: CASSRWLDSGTEAFF
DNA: TGTGCCAGCAGCCGGTGGCTGGATTCGGGCACTGAAGCTTTCTTT

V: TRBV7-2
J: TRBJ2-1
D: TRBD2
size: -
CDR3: CASSPYSGSSEQFF
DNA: TGTGCCAGCAGCCCCTATAGCGGGAGCAGTGAGCAGTTCTTC

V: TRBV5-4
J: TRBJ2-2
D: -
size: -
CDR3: CASSYYGELFF
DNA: TGTGCCAGCAGCTATTACGGGGAGCTGTTTTTT

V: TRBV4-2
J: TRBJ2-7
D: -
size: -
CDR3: CASNYWGRTYEQYF
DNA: TGTGCCAGCAACTATTGGGGCCGGACCTACGAGCAGTACTTC

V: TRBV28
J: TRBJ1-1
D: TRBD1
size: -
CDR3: CASSAQTGGTEAFF
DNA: TGTGCCAGCAGTGCACAGACAGGGGGCACTGAAGCTTTCTTT

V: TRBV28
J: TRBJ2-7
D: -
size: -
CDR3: CASSLTPSSYEQYF
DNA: TGTGCCAGCAGCCTTACCCCGTCCTCCTACGAGCAGTACTTC

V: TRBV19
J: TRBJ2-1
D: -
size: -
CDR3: CASSMGGEIYNEQFF
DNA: TGTGCCAGTAGTATGGGCGGGGAAATCTACAATGAGCAGTTCTTC

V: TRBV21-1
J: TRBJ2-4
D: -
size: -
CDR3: CASSKARTTKNIQYF
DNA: TGTGCCAGCAGCAAAGCAAGGACAACCAAAAACATTCAGTACTTC